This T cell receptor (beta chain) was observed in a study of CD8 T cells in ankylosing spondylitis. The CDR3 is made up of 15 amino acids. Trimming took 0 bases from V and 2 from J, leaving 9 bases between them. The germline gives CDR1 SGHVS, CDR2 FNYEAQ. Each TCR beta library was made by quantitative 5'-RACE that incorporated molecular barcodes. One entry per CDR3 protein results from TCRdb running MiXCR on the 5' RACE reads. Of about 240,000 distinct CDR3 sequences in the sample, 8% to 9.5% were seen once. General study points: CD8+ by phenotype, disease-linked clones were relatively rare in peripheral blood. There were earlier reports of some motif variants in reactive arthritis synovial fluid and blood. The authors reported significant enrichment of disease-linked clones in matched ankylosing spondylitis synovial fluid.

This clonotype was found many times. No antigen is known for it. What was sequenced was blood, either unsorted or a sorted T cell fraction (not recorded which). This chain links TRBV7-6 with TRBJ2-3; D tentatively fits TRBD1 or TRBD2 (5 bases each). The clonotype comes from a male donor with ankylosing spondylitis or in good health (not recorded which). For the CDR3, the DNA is TGTGCCAGCAGCTTAGCCGGGACCCACACAGATACGCAGTATTTT. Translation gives CASSLAGTHTDTQYF.